This TCR beta chain was captured by sequencing in a study of T cells in Graves' hyperthyroidism and ophthalmopathy. CDR1 is MNHEY, CDR2 SVGEGT, per germline. The CDR3 consists of 14 residues. The junction had 2 bases not matched to a gene; V was cut back by 6 bases and J by 0 bases. From RNA transcripts, TCR beta CDR3 regions were amplified. Primed by the HTBI set, a first-round RT-PCR was run on the TCR CDR3. TCRdb recomputed calls from the multiplex PCR reads with MiXCR, one row per CDR3 protein. The sample has hundreds of thousands of distinct CDR3 sequences; approximately 14% are singletons. Diagnostic decisions used clinical symptoms, serum thyroxine and TRAb, thyroid ultrasound and orbital computed tomography. This clonotype was seen a handful of times.

The chain links TRBV6-2 or TRBV6-3 to TRBJ1-1; 9 nucleotides agree with TRBD1. The clonotype was recovered from a woman under 30 with Graves' hyperthyroidism. The sample taken for sequencing was blood. The CDR3 DNA is TGTGCCAGCAGGGGACAGGGAGTGAACACTGAAGCTTTCTTT. Translating gives CASRGQGVNTEAFF.